This TCR beta chain is from a study of shared clonotypes between healthy human individuals. Whole-study context: A few men and a couple of women, aged 18 to 49, were donors.

Details on this clone: Antigen: not known.

Regarding the study as a whole: Estimated richness was generally greater in naive than memory subsets.

Here immunoSEQ multiplex PCR was the method, and the copy in TCRdb shows in-frame clones only, minus some. The sample includes some 2,100,000 clones, approximately 95% of them seen just once. A CD45RA+ naive subset and a CD45RA-negative memory subset were split from CD4+ cells. Sequenced: naive CD4+ T cells sorted from blood. The subset is: CD45RA+ positively selected. The clonotype originates from a man in his late teens or twenties in good health.

The CDR3 nucleotides are TGTGCCAGCAAATTGGCCGGGACAGGCCTAGAGACCCAGTACTTC. Translated, it gives CASKLAGTGLETQYF. V and J are TRBV2 and TRBJ2-5; TRBD1 aligns across 8 bases. Losses at the gene ends were 7 bases for V and 4 bases for J; bases not matched to a gene: 11. Germline V gene data show CDR1 as SNHLY and CDR2 as FYNNEI. The CDR3 is made up of 15 amino acids.